The clone carrying this T cell receptor beta chain appeared once. V lost 5 bases and J lost 3, with 8 bases in between. This CDR3 has 13 residues. Original processing methods: The assay estimated nucleated cells by amplifying reference gene primers. The method was immunoSEQ multiplex PCR; TCRdb's version includes in-frame clones alone and lacks a portion of them. The V and J calls and clone size were taken over from that table, and D and trimming were inferred from the DNA. This repertoire shows around 200,000 clones, approximately 87% found once; its top ten account for about 0.95%. The sample belongs to a study of blood T cell repertoires in COVID-19. Across the study: In each case, the material was cDNA or gDNA derived from T cells, B-cell-depleted T cells, or PBMCs.

Sequenced sample: peripheral blood. This sequence originates from a woman younger than 35 who had recovered from COVID-19. The chain uses TRBV12-3 or TRBV12-4 and TRBJ2-1, with D maybe TRBD1 (6 bases). Written as DNA, the CDR3 is TGTGCCAGCAGTCCGGACAGCTACAATGAGCAGTTCTTC. Translated: CASSPDSYNEQFF.